These 8 T cell receptor beta chains were sequenced from one sample in a study of PD-1 blockade in classical Hodgkin lymphoma. TCRdb's table, derived via immunoSEQ multiplex PCR, lists solely in-frame clones and lacks some. This table holds about 46,000 clones, less than 85% found once. No patient escaped relapse after autologous stem cell transplantation, and brentuximab vedotin exposure varied. Sequencing used peripheral blood mononuclear cells (PBMCs), obtained before the second cycle of nivolumab. The receptor source for this set is a human donor with classical Hodgkin lymphoma.

The rearrangement links TRBV13 to TRBJ1-4; D ambiguous. CDR1 and CDR2 (germline): PRHDT, FYEKMQ (reference sequence). Deletions cut 5 bases from V and 4 bases from J, with 14 bases between. The CDR3 loop spans 15 amino acids. The DNA for the CDR3 is TGTGCCAGCAGCGCCAATGACGACTTTAATGAAAAACTGTTTTTT. Protein: CASSANDDFNEKLFF. Full variable domain (rest looked up from reference TRBV13 and TRBJ1-4): AAGVIQSPRHLIKEKRETATLKCYPIPRHDTVYWYQQGPGQDPQFLISFYEKMQSDKGSIPDRFSAQQFSDYHSELNMSSLELGDSALYFCASSANDDFNEKLFFGSGTQLSVL.

This sequence joins TRBV28 and TRBJ1-5; D remains ambiguous. Per germline, CDR1 MDHEN and CDR2 SYDVKM. Between the trimmed V and J ends, which lost 3 bases and 0 bases, there was a span of 3 bases. CDR3 length: 13 amino acids. CDR3: CASSFDSNQPQHF. The CDR3, as DNA: TGTGCCAGCAGTTTCGATAGCAATCAGCCCCAGCATTTT.

The rearrangement uses TRBV5-1 and TRBJ1-1; a weak D match, TRBD1 (5 bases). V lost 4 bases, J lost 5 bases, and 18 bases lay in between. The CDR3 sequence is 15 residues long. CDR1 and CDR2 from the germline V gene are SGHRS and YFSETQ. The CDR3 DNA reads TGCGCCAGCAGCAACACGGGACCCCGGGGGACTGAAGCTTTCTTT. It is translated as CASSNTGPRGTEAFF.

The V gene is TRBV29-1, the J gene TRBJ2-4; TRBD2 matches at 7 bases. The CDR3 has 16 residues. V lost 4 bases to trimming and J lost 3 bases; unmatched junction nucleotides: 12. Germline V gene lookup returns CDR1 SQVTM and CDR2 ANQGSEA. CDR3 DNA sequence: TGCAGCGTTGCCGGTTTTGGTTGGGGGGGCAAAAACATTCAGTACTTC. Protein product: CSVAGFGWGGKNIQYF.

The V gene is TRBV19, the J gene TRBJ2-2; possible D gene TRBD1, 6 bases. The CDR3 contains 15 residues. CDR1 LNHDA and CDR2 SQIVND come from the germline V gene (reference sequence). Trimming left V 2 bases short and J 2 bases short, with 9 bases between. The CDR3 reads CASSIRDTNTGELFF. The CDR3 DNA reads as TGTGCCAGTAGTATACGGGACACTAACACCGGGGAGCTGTTTTTT.

This clone was counted a few times. V is TRBV10-3 and J is TRBJ1-2; unclear D gene. Looked up from germline, CDR1 is ENHRY and CDR2 is SYGVKD. Trimming removed 7 bases at V and 0 bases at J, with 18 bases between. The CDR3 consists of 16 residues. CDR3 amino acids: CAITHSPELANYGYTF. CDR3 nucleotide sequence: TGTGCCATCACCCACAGTCCAGAATTAGCTAACTATGGCTACACCTTC.

This clone was counted once. The V gene is TRBV19, the J gene TRBJ1-6; unclear D gene. The CDR3 spans 12 residues. The V and J ends lost 3 bases and 7 bases respectively, with 4 bases between them. Germline values: CDR1 LNHDA, CDR2 SQIVND (reference sequence). Written as DNA, the CDR3 is TGTGCCAGTAGTATGACGAATTCACCCCTCCACTTT. It yields the protein CASSMTNSPLHF.

This chain connects TRBV6-5 to TRBJ1-2; D may be TRBD1 (5 bases). V lost 5 bases to trimming and J lost 8 bases, with 18 bases between them. Germline V gene lookup returns CDR1 MNHEY and CDR2 SVGAGI. This CDR3 is 14 amino acids long. The CDR3 sequence is CASSHGSGRGGYTF. The CDR3 DNA reads TGTGCCAGCAGTCATGGGAGCGGGCGGGGGGGCTACACCTTC.